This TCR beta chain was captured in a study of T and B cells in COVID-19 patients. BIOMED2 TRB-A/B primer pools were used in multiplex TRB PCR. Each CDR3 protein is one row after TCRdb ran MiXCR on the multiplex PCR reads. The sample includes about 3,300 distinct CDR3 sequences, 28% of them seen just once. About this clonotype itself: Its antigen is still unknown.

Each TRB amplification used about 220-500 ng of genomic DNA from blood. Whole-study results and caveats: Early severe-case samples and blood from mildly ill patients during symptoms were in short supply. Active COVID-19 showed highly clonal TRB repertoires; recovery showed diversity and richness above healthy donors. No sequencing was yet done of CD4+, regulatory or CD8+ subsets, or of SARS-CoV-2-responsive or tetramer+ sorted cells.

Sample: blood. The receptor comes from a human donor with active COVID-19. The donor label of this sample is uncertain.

For the CDR3, the DNA is TGTGCCAGCAGTGGCCGGGACTCCGATGAGCAGTTCTTC. Its protein is CASSGRDSDEQFF. The chain uses TRBV6-5 and TRBJ2-1, with a weak D call TRBD2 (6 bases). V was clipped by 5 bases and J by 8 bases, with 13 bases between them. The CDR3 spans 13 residues. CDR1 and CDR2 from the germline V gene are MNHEY and SVGAGI.